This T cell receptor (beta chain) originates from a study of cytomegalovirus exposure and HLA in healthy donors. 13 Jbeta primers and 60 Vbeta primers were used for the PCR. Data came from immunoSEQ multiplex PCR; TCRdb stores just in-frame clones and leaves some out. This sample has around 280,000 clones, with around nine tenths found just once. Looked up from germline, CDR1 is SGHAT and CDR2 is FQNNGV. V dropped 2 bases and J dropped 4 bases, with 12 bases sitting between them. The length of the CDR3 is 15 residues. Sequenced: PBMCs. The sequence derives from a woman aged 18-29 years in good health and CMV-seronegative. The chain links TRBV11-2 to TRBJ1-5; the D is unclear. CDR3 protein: CASSLWGAGNQPQHF. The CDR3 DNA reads TGTGCCAGCAGCTTATGGGGTGCGGGAAATCAGCCCCAGCATTTT.